One and the same sample provided the 21 T cell receptor beta chains below, sequenced in a study of shared clonotypes between healthy human individuals. TCRdb's table, derived via immunoSEQ multiplex PCR, lists solely in-frame clones and lacks some. The sample includes approximately 500,000 clones, roughly 80% of them seen just once. Sequencing input: PBMCs. Receptors originate from a middle-aged woman in good health. Some clones in this sample may be carry-over from other donors' samples.

This chain connects TRBV15 to TRBJ2-2; D may match TRBD1 or TRBD2 (5 bases each). Germline V gives CDR1 LNHNV, CDR2 YYDKDF (reference sequence). The CDR3 extends over 16 amino acids. Trimming removed 0 bases at V and 2 bases at J, with 10 bases between. This chain's CDR3 is CATSRERGRNTGELFF. CDR3 sequence (DNA): TGTGCCACCAGCAGAGAGAGGGGTCGAAACACCGGGGAGCTGTTTTTT.

About this clone: A far larger clone is a single base away, which makes a read error likely. The chain has TRBV2 and TRBJ2-1; D gene ambiguous. Germline-derived CDR1 and CDR2 are SNHLY and FYNNEI. V was pared by 9 bases and J by 4 bases, with 19 bases between. The CDR3 is 15 residues long. For the CDR3, the DNA is TGTGCCAGAAGGTCCCGGGCCCCCTTTTACAATGAGCAGTTCTTC. Translating it yields CARRSRAPFYNEQFF.

Of note for this clone: This is likely an artifact of a read error, given a far larger clone one base away. The sample has other DNA sequences that encode this CDR3 too. The V and J genes are TRBV2 and TRBJ1-5; D gene unclear. Germline V gene sequence: CDR1 SNHLY, CDR2 FYNNEI. With 6 bases removed from V and 0 bases from J, the gap between germline ends came to 6 bases. CDR3 length: 13 residues. The CDR3 coding sequence is TGTGCCAGCAGAGGAGATAGCAATCAGCCCCAGCATTTT. The encoded protein is CASRGDSNQPQHF.

As regards this clone: Since a much larger clone is just one base distant, this may be a read error. This specimen includes other DNA sequences encoding the same CDR3. The V gene is TRBV11-2, the J gene TRBJ2-3, with 7 bases identical to TRBD2. Unmatched junction bases numbered 7, after V lost 5 bases and J lost 2 bases. From germline, CDR1 is SGHAT and CDR2 FQNNGV. The CDR3 has 15 amino acids. The CDR3 loop reads CASSPGGRNTDTQYF. The DNA of the CDR3 is TGTGCCAGCAGCCCGGGGGGTAGAAACACAGATACGCAGTATTTT.

With regard to this clone: A much larger clone differs from this one at a single base, so this may be a read error. This same CDR3 is encoded by further DNA sequences in the sample. This chain links TRBV7-8 with TRBJ2-2; TRBD1 might be the D (6 bases). Germline V gene sequence: CDR1 SGHVS, CDR2 FQNEAQ. Between the trimmed V and J ends, which lost 5 bases and 2 bases, there was a span of 18 bases. The CDR3 is made up of 17 amino acids. This CDR3 reads CASSVHVGQTNTGELFF. CDR3 DNA sequence: TGTGCCAGCAGCGTCCATGTGGGACAAACTAACACCGGGGAGCTGTTTTTT.

The chain couples TRBV6-1 to TRBJ1-3; D gene ambiguous. Germline CDR1 is MNHNS and CDR2 is SASEGT. V gave up 4 bases and J gave up 3 bases, with 19 bases separating them. The CDR3 runs to 17 residues. CDR3 region: CASSALLGSLSGNTIYF. The CDR3 nucleotides are TGTGCCAGCAGTGCCCTACTGGGGAGTTTAAGTGGAAACACCATATATTTT.

The chain has TRBV27 and TRBJ1-4; no clear D. The CDR3 spans 15 residues. From germline, CDR1 is MNHEY and CDR2 SMNVEV (reference sequence). V was pared by 6 bases and J by 0 bases, with 11 bases between. The CDR3 region has the DNA TGTGCCAGCAGCCCTCGTTACGCAACTAATGAAAAACTGTTTTTT. Its translation is CASSPRYATNEKLFF.

This clone came up a few times. A far larger clone lies a single base away; this is likely a read error. The chain combines TRBV7-9 with TRBJ1-1; D not certain. Germline V gene data show CDR1 as SEHNR and CDR2 as FQNEAQ (reference sequence). The CDR3 sequence is 12 residues long. V lost 4 bases and J lost 3, with 6 bases in between. The CDR3 DNA reads as TGTGCCAGCAGCTCTGTCTACACTGAAGCTTTCTTT. It encodes CASSSVYTEAFF.

The chain couples TRBV23-1 to TRBJ2-1; 7 nucleotides agree with TRBD1. TRBV23-1 is recorded as an ORF, its role being uncertain. V trimming: 7 bases; J trimming: 0 bases; junction bases outside the gene matches: 15. The CDR3 is 18 residues long. CDR3 bases: TGCGCCAGCAAACACCCATTCATCCGACAGGGCTCCTACAATGAGCAGTTCTTC. Its translation is CASKHPFIRQGSYNEQFF.

V usage is TRBV6-5 and J usage is TRBJ2-5; no reliable D call. The V end was cut by 5 bases, the J end by 5 bases, with 12 bases between. The CDR3 extends over 13 amino acids. CDR1 is MNHEY and CDR2 is SVGAGI in the germline V gene. CDR3 protein: CASSPSRHETQYF. CDR3 in DNA: TGTGCCAGCAGTCCAAGTAGGCACGAGACCCAGTACTTC.

The DNA for the CDR3 is TGTGCCAGCAGCTTAGGCGGGACCTCCGGGGGGGAGCTGTTTTTT. This translates into CASSLGGTSGGELFF. This chain links TRBV11-3 with TRBJ2-2, with D tentatively TRBD2 (6 bases). Trimming removed 1 base at V and 8 bases at J, with 14 bases between. Germline values: CDR1 SGHNT, CDR2 YENEEA. CDR3 length: 15 amino acids. The full variable domain, rest sourced from reference TRBV11-3 and TRBJ2-2, is EAGVVQSPRYKIIEKKQPVAFWCNPISGHNTLYWYLQNLGQGPELLIRYENEEAVDDSQLPKDRFSAERLKGVDSTLKIQPAELGDSAVYLCASSLGGTSGGELFFGEGSRLTVL.

In the case of this clone: This likely came from a read error, as a far larger clone is one base away. Other DNA sequences from this sample encode an identical CDR3 as well. V is TRBV5-1 and J is TRBJ1-1, with a weak D call TRBD1 (6 bases). This CDR3 spans 13 amino acids. V gave up 2 bases and J gave up 4 bases, with 9 bases separating them. CDR1 is SGHRS, CDR2 YFSETQ, per germline. CDR3 sequence: CASSFRGGTEAFF. Written as DNA, the CDR3 is TGCGCCAGCAGCTTTAGGGGGGGCACTGAAGCTTTCTTT.

The V and J genes are TRBV19 and TRBJ2-7; D is uncertain. The CDR3 loop spans 12 amino acids. Trimming took 5 bases from V and 0 from J, leaving 5 bases between them. Germline CDR1 is LNHDA and CDR2 is SQIVND (reference sequence). CDR3 in amino acids: CASSDTSYEQYF. CDR3 sequence (DNA): TGTGCCAGTAGTGACACCTCCTACGAGCAGTACTTC. Full variable domain (remainder filled in from reference TRBV19 and TRBJ2-7): DGGITQSPKYLFRKEGQNVTLSCEQNLNHDAMYWYRQDPGQGLRLIYYSQIVNDFQKGDIAEGYSVSREKKESFPLTVTSAQKNPTAFYLCASSDTSYEQYFGPGTRLTVT.

Many counts were recorded for this clone. The CDR3 DNA follows: TGTGCCAGCAGCTCACCGTGGGGGCCAATGGGTTCTGGGGCCAACGTCCTGACTTTC. Amino acid sequence: CASSSPWGPMGSGANVLTF. The chain is built from TRBV11-2 and TRBJ2-6; maybe TRBD1 (6 bases). Trimming pared 4 bases from V and 1 base from J, leaving 20 bases between. The CDR3 consists of 19 residues. CDR1 and CDR2 from the germline V gene are SGHAT and FQNNGV.

This chain joins TRBV7-2 and TRBJ2-7; TRBD2 matches 11 bases. The length of the CDR3 is 17 residues. Per the germline V gene, CDR1 is SGHTA and CDR2 is FQGNSA. The trim removed 0 bases at V and 3 bases at J, leaving 7 bases unmatched. The chain's CDR3 is CASSLAGTSGSIYEQYF. The CDR3 bases are TGTGCCAGCAGCTTAGCGGGAACTAGCGGGAGTATCTACGAGCAGTACTTC.

The sample holds many counts of this clone. Other nucleotide sequences in the sample specify the same CDR3. The chain has TRBV15 and TRBJ2-7; maybe TRBD2 (5 bases). V was clipped by 3 bases and J by 6 bases, with 24 bases between them. The germline gives CDR1 LNHNV, CDR2 YYDKDF (reference sequence). CDR3 length: 17 amino acids. DNA for the CDR3: TGTGCCACCAGCAGGACTATAACCCGTGTAAACTCTGGCGAGCAGTACTTC. This sequence encodes CATSRTITRVNSGEQYF.

Comments on this clone: It differs at one base from a far larger clone, so likely a read error. This sample includes further DNA sequences coding for the same CDR3. The chain uses TRBV19 and TRBJ1-2, with 7 bases fitting TRBD1. The CDR3 extends over 13 amino acids. Trimming removed 4 bases from V and 4 bases from J; junction bases left unmatched: 3. The germline V gene has CDR1 LNHDA and CDR2 SQIVND (reference sequence). The CDR3 DNA sequence: TGTGCCAGTAGTAGACAGGGCACCTATGGCTACACCTTC. This translates into CASSRQGTYGYTF.

V gene TRBV30 combines with J gene TRBJ2-1, with D possibly being TRBD2 (6 bases). CDR3 length: 14 amino acids. CDR1 is GTSNPN and CDR2 is SVGIG in the germline V gene (reference sequence). V gave up 3 bases and J gave up 1 base, with 10 bases separating them. For the CDR3, the DNA is TGTGCCTGGAGCCCGGGAGTTTCCTACAATGAGCAGTTCTTC. This encodes CAWSPGVSYNEQFF.

The V call is TRBV6-1, the J call TRBJ2-2, with 9 bases lining up with TRBD2. V was clipped by 5 bases and J by 7 bases; unmatched bases: 8. The CDR3 totals 15 residues. Germline loops: CDR1 MNHNS, CDR2 SASEGT. CDR3 amino acids: CASSRPSGDGGELFF. The DNA of the CDR3 is TGTGCCAGCAGTCGGCCTAGCGGGGATGGCGGGGAGCTGTTTTTT.

V usage is TRBV19 and J usage is TRBJ2-2; TRBD1 matches at 8 bases. The CDR3 length is 14 residues. CDR1 and CDR2 (germline): LNHDA, SQIVND (reference sequence). With V trimmed by 2 bases and J by 4 bases, 0 bases remained unmatched. CDR3 region: CASSIQGATGELFF. The DNA for the CDR3 is TGTGCCAGTAGTATACAGGGGGCCACCGGGGAGCTGTTTTTT.

CDR3 loop: CAWAQVMGNEQFF. CDR3 coding DNA: TGTGCCTGGGCCCAAGTAATGGGGAATGAGCAGTTCTTC. The chain links TRBV30 to TRBJ2-1, with D unresolved. The CDR3 has 13 residues. Germline V gene data show CDR1 as GTSNPN and CDR2 as SVGIG (reference sequence). The ends were cut back, 5 bases at V and 7 bases at J, with 15 bases in the middle.